This TCR beta chain comes out of a study of long-term antiretroviral therapy in people with HIV. On this clone itself: Its target is unknown.

Whole-study results and caveats: Viral resistance, ART adherence and therapy changes all lacked available data. Collection of the blood took place between the mid-2000s and the late 2010s. The ART regimens in use then may have been less effective than current ones.

This CDR3 has 12 residues. Trimming took off 6 bases at V and 7 bases at J, with 12 bases between the two ends. From germline, CDR1 is MNHEY and CDR2 SMNVEV (reference sequence). An immunoSEQ assay, version v3.0, was performed at survey level. Generated by immunoSEQ multiplex PCR, the TCRdb table keeps only in-frame clones and is missing some. The sample contains around 43,000 clones, about 94% of which appear only once. The rearrangement links TRBV27 to TRBJ1-1; D is undetermined. The TCR was taken from a man aged 25 to 40 with HIV. The sequencing here drew on unsorted PBMCs, taken 9 to 9.5 years after starting antiretroviral therapy. CDR3 amino acids: CASRSGGNEAFF. DNA for the CDR3: TGTGCCAGCAGGAGCGGAGGAAATGAAGCTTTCTTT.